Listed below are T cell receptor beta chains from one sample, sequenced in a study of T cells in tuberculosis. Repertoires were generated with immunoSEQ multiplex PCR, while TCRdb's copy carries only in-frame clones and drops some. The sample lists tens of thousands of clones, about nine tenths seen once, with under 2.5% in the top ten. Sequencing was carried out using CD1b-GMM tetramer-negative cells sorted from PBMCs. The source of these receptors is an adult woman with latent tuberculosis. Both conserved end residues are part of each CDR3. A D gene is named only where the DNA matches it firmly. Clone sizes are given selectively: once, few, many, or a class where the clone is expanded.

clone_size,d_call,j_call,v_call,cdr3_aa,cdr3_nt
-,-,TRBJ1-1,TRBV11-2,CASSFFPVPGVDTEAFF,TGTGCCAGCAGCTTTTTCCCCGTGCCGGGGGTCGACACTGAAGCTTTCTTT
-,-,TRBJ1-3,TRBV27,CASRVGNTIYF,TGTGCCAGCCGGGTCGGGAACACCATATATTTT
-,-,TRBJ2-2,TRBV27,CASSFLRGGELFF,TGTGCCAGCAGTTTTCTGCGCGGCGGGGAGCTGTTTTTT
-,-,TRBJ1-2,TRBV5-4,CASSLVGLNYGYTF,TGTGCCAGCAGCTTGGTTGGCCTGAACTATGGCTACACCTTC
-,TRBD2,TRBJ2-1,TRBV2,CASSEALRGAYNEQFF,TGTGCCAGCAGTGAAGCCTTGCGGGGGGCTTACAATGAGCAGTTCTTC
-,TRBD1,TRBJ1-2,TRBV7-9,CASSTGTGGVYGYTF,TGTGCCAGCAGCACCGGGACAGGGGGCGTCTATGGCTACACCTTC
-,-,TRBJ2-1,TRBV5-4,CASSEGQLGGYNEQFF,TGTGCCAGCAGCGAGGGACAGTTGGGGGGCTACAATGAGCAGTTCTTC
once,TRBD2,TRBJ2-1,TRBV14,CASSQDPGLAGRNEQFF,TGTGCCAGCAGCCAAGACCCGGGACTAGCGGGTAGAAATGAGCAGTTCTTC
-,TRBD1,TRBJ2-7,TRBV29-1,CSEGDRGRTYEQYF,TGCAGCGAGGGGGACAGGGGTCGAACCTACGAGCAGTACTTC
once,TRBD1,TRBJ2-7,TRBV19,CASSGQGNGREQYF,TGTGCCAGCTCCGGACAGGGGAATGGGCGCGAGCAGTACTTC
-,-,TRBJ1-2,TRBV10-2,CASSEVGRPYGYTF,TGCGCCAGCAGTGAGGTGGGGCGCCCCTATGGCTACACCTTC
-,-,TRBJ1-5,TRBV7-9,CASSLSGDQPQHF,TGTGCCAGCAGCTTATCAGGGGATCAGCCCCAGCATTTT
-,TRBD2,TRBJ2-7,TRBV30,CAWSVRGIWAGRAYEQYF,TGTGCCTGGAGTGTGCGGGGGATTTGGGCAGGGAGGGCCTACGAGCAGTACTTC
-,TRBD1,TRBJ2-1,TRBV6-5,CASSYRDRAYNEQFF,TGTGCCAGCAGTTACCGGGACAGGGCCTACAATGAGCAGTTCTTC
-,-,TRBJ1-1,TRBV7-2,CASSATGDEAFF,TGTGCCAGCAGCGCCACAGGCGACGAAGCTTTCTTT
-,-,TRBJ1-2,TRBV25-1,CASTPTEDLYGYTF,TGTGCCAGCACCCCGACAGAAGACTTGTATGGCTACACCTTC
-,-,TRBJ1-6,TRBV6-5,CASSLRVADSPLHF,TGTGCCAGCAGTCTTCGGGTTGCGGATTCACCCCTCCACTTT
once,-,TRBJ2-1,TRBV6-6,CASSYVSYNEQFF,TGTGCCAGCAGTTATGTATCCTACAATGAGCAGTTCTTC
-,-,TRBJ1-1,TRBV6-1,CASSEVKFSPQLKNTEAFF,TGTGCCAGCAGTGAAGTCAAATTTTCCCCTCAGTTAAAGAACACTGAAGCTTTCTTT
-,-,TRBJ2-4,TRBV2,CASRETRVAKNIQYF,TGTGCCAGCAGGGAAACTAGGGTAGCCAAAAACATTCAGTACTTC
-,TRBD1,TRBJ1-4,TRBV5-5,CASSDWKDRGVNEKLFF,TGTGCCAGCAGCGATTGGAAGGACAGGGGGGTTAATGAAAAACTGTTTTTT
-,-,TRBJ2-5,TRBV2,CASGGTEQETQYF,TGTGCCAGCGGGGGGACAGAACAAGAGACCCAGTACTTC
-,TRBD1,TRBJ2-7,TRBV11-2,CASSFGQGGYEQYF,TGTGCCAGCAGCTTCGGACAGGGCGGCTACGAGCAGTACTTC
-,TRBD1,TRBJ1-1,TRBV13,CASIRQGPPEAFF,TGTGCCAGCATCCGACAGGGCCCCCCTGAAGCTTTCTTT
-,TRBD1,TRBJ1-2,TRBV6-5,CASSYSGQGYGYTF,TGTGCCAGCAGTTACTCGGGACAGGGTTATGGCTACACCTTC
-,TRBD1,TRBJ1-1,TRBV5-1,CASSPGQLMNTEAFF,TGCGCCAGCAGCCCGGGACAGCTTATGAACACTGAAGCTTTCTTT
-,TRBD1,TRBJ1-2,TRBV30,CAWSRQGAYGYTF,TGTGCCTGGAGTCGACAGGGGGCCTATGGCTACACCTTC
-,-,TRBJ2-2,TRBV30,CAWIIGAGELFF,TGTGCCTGGATAATCGGGGCCGGGGAGCTGTTTTTT
-,TRBD2,TRBJ2-1,TRBV6-5,CASSRAGNEQFF,TGTGCCAGCAGCCGAGCGGGGAATGAGCAGTTCTTC
-,-,TRBJ2-2,TRBV4-3,CASSQKRKPLPGELFF,TGCGCCAGCAGCCAGAAGAGGAAGCCACTACCCGGGGAGCTGTTTTTT
-,-,TRBJ2-3,TRBV5-6,CASSFTGSDTQYF,TGTGCCAGCAGTTTTACAGGGTCAGATACGCAGTATTTT
-,TRBD2,TRBJ2-3,TRBV13,CASSLVWGGQYF,TGTGCCAGCAGCTTAGTATGGGGGGGGCAGTATTTT
-,-,TRBJ1-2,TRBV5-1,CASSLATQAFYGYTF,TGCGCCAGCAGCTTGGCCACACAGGCGTTCTATGGCTACACCTTC
few,TRBD2,TRBJ2-1,TRBV6-6,CATSGGAAIEQFF,TGTGCCACGAGCGGGGGGGCCGCGATTGAGCAGTTCTTC
-,-,TRBJ2-3,TRBV7-2,CASSPGGRGPDTQYF,TGTGCCAGCAGCCCCGGGGGGCGGGGGCCAGATACGCAGTATTTT
-,-,TRBJ1-4,TRBV7-9,CASSSTGHGGEKLFF,TGTGCCAGCAGTTCGACAGGCCACGGGGGGGAAAAACTGTTTTTT
-,TRBD2,TRBJ2-3,TRBV9,CASSPEASGGAGDTQYF,TGTGCCAGCAGCCCGGAGGCTAGCGGGGGGGCCGGAGATACGCAGTATTTT
-,-,TRBJ1-1,TRBV7-9,CASSFTRGPESITEAFF,TGTGCCAGCAGCTTTACACGGGGTCCAGAGTCGATCACTGAAGCTTTCTTT
-,-,TRBJ2-3,TRBV11-3,CASSYRQGGYTQYF,TGTGCCAGCAGCTATCGACAGGGAGGATATACGCAGTATTTT
-,-,TRBJ1-3,TRBV11-2,CASSWRGVPGNTIYF,TGTGCCAGCAGCTGGCGGGGAGTGCCTGGAAACACCATATATTTT
-,-,TRBJ2-3,TRBV5-1,CASSLAVGEDTQYF,TGCGCCAGCAGCTTGGCCGTCGGGGAAGATACGCAGTATTTT
-,-,TRBJ1-6,TRBV7-2,CASSFTGGTNSPLHF,TGTGCCAGCAGCTTCACGGGGGGAACGAATTCACCCCTCCACTTT
-,TRBD1,TRBJ1-2,TRBV28,CASSPPDRAAYGYTF,TGTGCCAGCAGTCCCCCCGACAGGGCGGCCTATGGCTACACCTTC
-,TRBD2,TRBJ2-3,TRBV6-4,CASSPTSGGATDTQYF,TGTGCCAGCAGCCCGACTAGCGGGGGGGCAACAGATACGCAGTATTTT
once,TRBD1,TRBJ2-1,TRBV6-1,CASREPGQGSGGNEQFF,TGTGCCAGCAGGGAACCGGGACAGGGGAGTGGGGGCAATGAGCAGTTCTTC
-,TRBD1,TRBJ2-3,TRBV7-2,CASSSGQYRTDTQYF,TGTGCCAGCAGCTCGGGACAGTATCGCACAGATACGCAGTATTTT